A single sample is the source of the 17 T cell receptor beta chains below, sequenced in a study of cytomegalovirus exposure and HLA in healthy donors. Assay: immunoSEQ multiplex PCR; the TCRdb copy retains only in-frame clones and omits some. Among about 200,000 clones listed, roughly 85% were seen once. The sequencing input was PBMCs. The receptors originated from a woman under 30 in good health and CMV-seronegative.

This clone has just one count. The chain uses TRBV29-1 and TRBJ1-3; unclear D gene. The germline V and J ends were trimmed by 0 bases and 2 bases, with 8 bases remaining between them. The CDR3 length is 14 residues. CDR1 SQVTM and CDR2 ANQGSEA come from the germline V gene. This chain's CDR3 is CSVEDPQAGNTIYF. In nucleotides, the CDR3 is TGCAGCGTTGAAGATCCCCAGGCTGGAAACACCATATATTTT.

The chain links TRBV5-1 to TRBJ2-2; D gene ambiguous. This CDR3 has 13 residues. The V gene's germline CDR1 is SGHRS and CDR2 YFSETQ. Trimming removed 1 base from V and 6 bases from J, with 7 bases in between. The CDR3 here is CASSLQPAGELFF. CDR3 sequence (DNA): TGCGCCAGCAGCTTGCAGCCTGCCGGGGAGCTGTTTTTT.

The CDR3 protein is CASSSGPSSGANVLTF. In DNA form, the CDR3 reads TGTGCCAGCAGCTCCGGACCGAGCTCTGGGGCCAACGTCCTGACTTTC. The chain joins TRBV5-6 to TRBJ2-6; D unresolved. The CDR3 loop spans 16 amino acids. With 3 bases removed from V and 0 bases from J, the gap between germline ends came to 10 bases. CDR1 and CDR2 (germline): SGHDT, YYEEEE.

CDR3 coding DNA: TGTGCCAGCAGTTCCCGACTCCCCAATGAGCAGTTCTTC. It codes for CASSSRLPNEQFF. The chain joins TRBV2 to TRBJ2-1; no reliable D call. V was cut by 5 bases and J by 6 bases, with 11 bases left in between. This CDR3 is built from 13 residues. The germline CDR1 and CDR2 sequences are SNHLY and FYNNEI.

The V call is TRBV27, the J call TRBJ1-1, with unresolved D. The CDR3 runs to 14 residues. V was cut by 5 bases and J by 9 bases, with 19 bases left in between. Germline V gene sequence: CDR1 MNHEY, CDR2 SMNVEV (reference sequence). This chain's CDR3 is CASSPPDTIRQAFF. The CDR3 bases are TGTGCCAGCAGTCCCCCTGATACCATTCGGCAAGCTTTCTTT.

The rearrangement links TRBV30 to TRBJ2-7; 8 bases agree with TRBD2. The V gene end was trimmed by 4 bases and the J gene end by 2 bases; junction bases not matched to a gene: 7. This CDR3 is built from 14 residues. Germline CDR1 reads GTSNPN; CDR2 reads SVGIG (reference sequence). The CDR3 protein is CAWTRGGTPYEQYF. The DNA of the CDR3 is TGTGCCTGGACCCGGGGGGGCACGCCCTACGAGCAGTACTTC.

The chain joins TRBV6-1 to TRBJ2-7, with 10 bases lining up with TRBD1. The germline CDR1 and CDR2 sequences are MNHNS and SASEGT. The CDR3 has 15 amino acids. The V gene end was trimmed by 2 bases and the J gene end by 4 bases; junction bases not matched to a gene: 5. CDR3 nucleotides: TGTGCCAGCAGTGAACCGCCGGGACAGGGGTACGAGCAGTACTTC. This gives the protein CASSEPPGQGYEQYF.

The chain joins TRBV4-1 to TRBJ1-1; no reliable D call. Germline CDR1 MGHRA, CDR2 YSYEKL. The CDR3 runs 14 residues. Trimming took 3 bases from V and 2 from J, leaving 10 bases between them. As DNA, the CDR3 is TGCGCCAGCAGCCAGGGCGCAGGTAACACTGAAGCTTTCTTT. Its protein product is CASSQGAGNTEAFF.

This CDR3 is CASRAVNEQFF. CDR3 coding DNA: TGTGCCAGCCGGGCGGTGAATGAGCAGTTCTTC. V is TRBV19 and J is TRBJ2-1; no reliable D call. V lost 9 bases to trimming and J lost 7 bases, with 10 bases between them. The V gene's germline CDR1 is LNHDA and CDR2 SQIVND (reference sequence). The CDR3 is 11 residues long.

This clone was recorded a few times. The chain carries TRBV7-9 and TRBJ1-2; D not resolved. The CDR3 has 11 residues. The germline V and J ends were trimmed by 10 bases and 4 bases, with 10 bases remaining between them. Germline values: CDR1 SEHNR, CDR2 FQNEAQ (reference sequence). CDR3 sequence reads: CANTRVYGYTF. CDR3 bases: TGTGCCAATACAAGAGTCTATGGCTACACCTTC.

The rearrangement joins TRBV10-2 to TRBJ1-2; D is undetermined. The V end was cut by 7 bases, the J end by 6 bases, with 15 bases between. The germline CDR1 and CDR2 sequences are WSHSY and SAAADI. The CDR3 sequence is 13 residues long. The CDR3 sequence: CASKEGYRDGYTF. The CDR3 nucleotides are TGCGCCAGCAAGGAGGGCTACCGGGATGGCTACACCTTC.

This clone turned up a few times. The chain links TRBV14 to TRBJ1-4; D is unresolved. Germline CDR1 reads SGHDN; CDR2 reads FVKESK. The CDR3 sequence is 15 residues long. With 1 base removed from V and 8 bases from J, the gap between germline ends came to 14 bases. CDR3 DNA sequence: TGTGCCAGCAGCCAAGTGCACAGTCCGGAGGAAAAACTGTTTTTT. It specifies CASSQVHSPEEKLFF.

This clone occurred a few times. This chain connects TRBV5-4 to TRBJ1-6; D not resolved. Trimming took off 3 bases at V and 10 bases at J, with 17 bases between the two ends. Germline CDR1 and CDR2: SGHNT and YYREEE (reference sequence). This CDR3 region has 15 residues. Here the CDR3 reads CASSSQMGKTSPLHF. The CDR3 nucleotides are TGTGCCAGCAGCTCCCAGATGGGGAAAACGTCACCCCTCCACTTT.

DNA of the CDR3: TGTGCCAGCAGTTTAGGTGGCTCTGAAGCTTTCTTT. Amino acids: CASSLGGSEAFF. V and J are TRBV27 and TRBJ1-1; no reliable D call. CDR1 is MNHEY and CDR2 is SMNVEV in the germline V gene (reference sequence). Trimming shortened V by 2 bases and J by 6 bases, and 7 bases separated the two germline ends. This CDR3 comprises 12 residues.

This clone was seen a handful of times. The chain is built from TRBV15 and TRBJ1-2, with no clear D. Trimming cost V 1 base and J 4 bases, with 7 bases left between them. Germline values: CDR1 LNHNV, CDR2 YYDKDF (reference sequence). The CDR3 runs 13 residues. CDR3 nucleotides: TGTGCCACCAGCAGAGTTGGGTCCTATGGCTACACCTTC. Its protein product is CATSRVGSYGYTF.

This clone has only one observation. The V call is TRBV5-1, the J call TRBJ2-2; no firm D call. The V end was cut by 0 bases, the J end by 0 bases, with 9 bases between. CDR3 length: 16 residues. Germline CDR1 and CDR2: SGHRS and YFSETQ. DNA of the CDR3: TGCGCCAGCAGCTTGGAAGTCTTCGCGAACACCGGGGAGCTGTTTTTT. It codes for CASSLEVFANTGELFF. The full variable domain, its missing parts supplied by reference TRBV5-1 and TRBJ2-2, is KAGVTQTPRYLIKTRGQQVTLSCSPISGHRSVSWYQQTPGQGLQFLFEYFSETQRNKGNFPGRFSGRQFSNSRSEMNVSTLELGDSALYLCASSLEVFANTGELFFGEGSRLTVL.

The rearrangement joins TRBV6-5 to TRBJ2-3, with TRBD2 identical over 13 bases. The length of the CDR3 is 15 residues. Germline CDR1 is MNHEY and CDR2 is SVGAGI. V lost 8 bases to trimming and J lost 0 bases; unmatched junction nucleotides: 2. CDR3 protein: CASWTSGGSTDTQYF. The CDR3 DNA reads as TGTGCCAGCTGGACTAGCGGGGGTAGCACAGATACGCAGTATTTT.